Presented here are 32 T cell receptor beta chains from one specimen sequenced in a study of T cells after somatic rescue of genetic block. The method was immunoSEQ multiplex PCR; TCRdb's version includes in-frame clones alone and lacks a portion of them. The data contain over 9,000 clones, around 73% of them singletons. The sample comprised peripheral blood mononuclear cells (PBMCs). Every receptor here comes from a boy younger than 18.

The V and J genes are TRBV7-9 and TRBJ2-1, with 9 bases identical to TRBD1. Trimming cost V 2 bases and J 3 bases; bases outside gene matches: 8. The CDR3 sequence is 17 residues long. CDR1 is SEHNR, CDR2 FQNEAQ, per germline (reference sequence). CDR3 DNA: TGTGCCAGCAGCTTAAGGGGGGGACAGGGCCTCTACAATGAGCAGTTCTTC. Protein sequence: CASSLRGGQGLYNEQFF. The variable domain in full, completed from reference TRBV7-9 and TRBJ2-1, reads DTGVSQNPRHKITKRGQNVTFRCDPISEHNRLYWYRQTLGQGPEFLTYFQNEAQLEKSRLLSDRFSAERPKGSFSTLEIQRTEQGDSAMYLCASSLRGGQGLYNEQFFGPGTRLTVL.

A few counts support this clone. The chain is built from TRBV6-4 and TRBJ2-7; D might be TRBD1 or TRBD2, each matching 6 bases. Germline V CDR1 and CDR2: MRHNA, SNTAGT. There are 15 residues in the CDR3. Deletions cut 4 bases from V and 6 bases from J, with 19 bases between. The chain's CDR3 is CASSVFAGHRAEQYF. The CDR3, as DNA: TGTGCCAGCAGTGTTTTTGCGGGACACCGCGCCGAGCAGTACTTC.

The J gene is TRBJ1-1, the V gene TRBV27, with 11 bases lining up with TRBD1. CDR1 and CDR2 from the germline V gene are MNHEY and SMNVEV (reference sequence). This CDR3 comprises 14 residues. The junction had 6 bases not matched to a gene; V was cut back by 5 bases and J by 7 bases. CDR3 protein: CASSTRTGGFEAFF. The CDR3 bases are TGTGCCAGCAGTACCAGGACAGGGGGCTTTGAAGCTTTCTTT.

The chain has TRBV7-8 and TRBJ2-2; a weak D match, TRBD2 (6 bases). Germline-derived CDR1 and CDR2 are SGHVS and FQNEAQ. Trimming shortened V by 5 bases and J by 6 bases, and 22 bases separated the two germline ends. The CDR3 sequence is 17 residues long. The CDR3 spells CASSRRVEGMGAGELFF. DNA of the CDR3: TGTGCCAGCAGCCGTAGGGTGGAGGGAATGGGGGCCGGGGAGCTGTTTTTT.

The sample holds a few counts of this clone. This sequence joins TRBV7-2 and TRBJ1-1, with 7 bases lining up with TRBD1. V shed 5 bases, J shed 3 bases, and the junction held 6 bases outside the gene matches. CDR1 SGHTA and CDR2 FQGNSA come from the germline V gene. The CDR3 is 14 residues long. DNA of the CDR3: TGTGCCAGCAGCACCTTCGGGACAGACACTGAAGCTTTCTTT. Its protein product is CASSTFGTDTEAFF.

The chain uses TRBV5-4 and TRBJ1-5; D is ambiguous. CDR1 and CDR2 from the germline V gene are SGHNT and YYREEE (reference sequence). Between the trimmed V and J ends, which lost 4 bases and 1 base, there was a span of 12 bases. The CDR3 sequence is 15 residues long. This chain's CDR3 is CASSLLRESNQPQHF. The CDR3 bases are TGTGCCAGCAGCCTGCTTCGGGAAAGCAATCAGCCCCAGCATTTT.

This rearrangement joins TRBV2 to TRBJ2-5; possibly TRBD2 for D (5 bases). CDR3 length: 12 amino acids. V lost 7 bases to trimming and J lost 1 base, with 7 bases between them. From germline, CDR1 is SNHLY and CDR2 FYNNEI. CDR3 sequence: CASKDFQETQYF. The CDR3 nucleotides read TGTGCCAGCAAGGACTTCCAAGAGACCCAGTACTTC.

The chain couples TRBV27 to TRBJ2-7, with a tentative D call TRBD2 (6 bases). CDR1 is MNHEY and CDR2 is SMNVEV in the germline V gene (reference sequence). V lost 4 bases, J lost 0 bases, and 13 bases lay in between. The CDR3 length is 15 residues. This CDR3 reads CASSSGTRSSYEQYF. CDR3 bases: TGTGCCAGCAGTTCCGGGACTCGGAGCTCCTACGAGCAGTACTTC.

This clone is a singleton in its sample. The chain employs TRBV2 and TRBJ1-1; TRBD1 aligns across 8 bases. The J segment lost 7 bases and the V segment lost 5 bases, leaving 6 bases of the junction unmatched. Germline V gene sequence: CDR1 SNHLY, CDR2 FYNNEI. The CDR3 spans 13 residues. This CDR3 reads CASSWGQAGEAFF. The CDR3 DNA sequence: TGTGCCAGCAGTTGGGGACAGGCTGGTGAAGCTTTCTTT.

The CDR3, as DNA: TGCGCCAGCAGCCCCCGACAGGGGATAGGGAGCACTGAAGCTTTCTTT. Its protein is CASSPRQGIGSTEAFF. The J gene is TRBJ1-1, the V gene TRBV5-1, with 8 nucleotides matching TRBD1. CDR1 and CDR2 (germline): SGHRS, YFSETQ. This CDR3 comprises 16 residues. The J segment lost 4 bases and the V segment lost 4 bases, leaving 12 bases of the junction unmatched.

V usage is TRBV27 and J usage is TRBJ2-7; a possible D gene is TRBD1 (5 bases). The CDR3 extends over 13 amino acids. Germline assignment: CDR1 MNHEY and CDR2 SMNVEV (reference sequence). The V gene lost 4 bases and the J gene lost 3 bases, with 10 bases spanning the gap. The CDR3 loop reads CASSSIDSYEQYF. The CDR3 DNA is TGTGCCAGCAGTTCTATCGACAGCTACGAGCAGTACTTC.

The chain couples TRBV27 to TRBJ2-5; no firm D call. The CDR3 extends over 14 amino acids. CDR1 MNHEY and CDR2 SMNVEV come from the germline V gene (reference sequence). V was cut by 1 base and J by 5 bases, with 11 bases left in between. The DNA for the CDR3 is TGTGCCAGCAGTTTATTCGGCAGGTCGGAGACCCAGTACTTC. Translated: CASSLFGRSETQYF.

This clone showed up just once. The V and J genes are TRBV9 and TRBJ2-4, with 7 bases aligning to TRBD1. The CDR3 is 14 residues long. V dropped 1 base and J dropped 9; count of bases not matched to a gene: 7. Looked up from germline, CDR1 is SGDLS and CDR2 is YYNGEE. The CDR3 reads CASSVLTGEGIQYF. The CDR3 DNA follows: TGTGCCAGCAGCGTACTCACAGGGGAAGGCATTCAGTACTTC.

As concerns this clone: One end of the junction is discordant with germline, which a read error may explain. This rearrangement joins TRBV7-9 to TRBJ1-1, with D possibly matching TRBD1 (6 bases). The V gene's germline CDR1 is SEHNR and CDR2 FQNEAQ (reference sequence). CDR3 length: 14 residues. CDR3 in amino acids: CASSFAGESAETFF. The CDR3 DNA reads TGTGCCAGCAGCTTCGCAGGGGAAAGCGCTGAAACTTTCTTT.

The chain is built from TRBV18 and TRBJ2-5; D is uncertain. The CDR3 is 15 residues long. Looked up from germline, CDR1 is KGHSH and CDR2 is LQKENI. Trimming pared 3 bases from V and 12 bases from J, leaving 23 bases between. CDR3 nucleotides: TGTGCCAGCTCACCCTTAAGCGACGGCCAAGCGAGAGAGTACTTC. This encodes CASSPLSDGQAREYF.

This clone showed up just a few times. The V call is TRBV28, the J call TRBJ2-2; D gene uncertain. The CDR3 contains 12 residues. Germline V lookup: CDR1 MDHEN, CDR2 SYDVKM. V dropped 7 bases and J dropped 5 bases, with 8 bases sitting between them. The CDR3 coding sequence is TGTGCCAGCAAAGGTGGGACCGGGGAGCTGTTTTTT. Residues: CASKGGTGELFF.

In DNA form, the CDR3 reads TGTGCCAGCAGTTACTCGGATGGCTACACCTTC. This sequence encodes CASSYSDGYTF. The chain is built from TRBV6-6 and TRBJ1-2; D ambiguous. Looked up from germline, CDR1 is MNHNY and CDR2 is SVGAGI (reference sequence). The CDR3 contains 11 residues. Trimming stripped 0 bases from V and 6 bases from J, with 2 bases between.

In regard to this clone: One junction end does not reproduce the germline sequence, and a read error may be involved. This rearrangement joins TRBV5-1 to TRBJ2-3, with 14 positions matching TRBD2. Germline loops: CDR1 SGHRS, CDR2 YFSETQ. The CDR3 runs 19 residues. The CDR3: CASRLGGLAGGKGTDTQYF. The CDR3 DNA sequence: TGCGCCAGCAGGTTGGGCGGACTAGCGGGGGGCAAGGGCACAGATACGCAGTATTTT.

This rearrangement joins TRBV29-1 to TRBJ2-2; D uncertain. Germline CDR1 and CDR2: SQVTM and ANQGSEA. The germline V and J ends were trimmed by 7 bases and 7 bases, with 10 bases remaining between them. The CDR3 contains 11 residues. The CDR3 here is CSARAGGELFF. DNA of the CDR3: TGCAGCGCCCGGGCAGGCGGGGAGCTGTTTTTT.

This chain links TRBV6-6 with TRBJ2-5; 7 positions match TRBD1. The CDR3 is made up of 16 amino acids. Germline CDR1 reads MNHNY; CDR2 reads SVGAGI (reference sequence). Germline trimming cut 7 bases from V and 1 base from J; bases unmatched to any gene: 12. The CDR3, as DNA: TGTGCCAGCACCCCCATGGCAGGGGGTCTCCAAGAGACCCAGTACTTC. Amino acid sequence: CASTPMAGGLQETQYF.

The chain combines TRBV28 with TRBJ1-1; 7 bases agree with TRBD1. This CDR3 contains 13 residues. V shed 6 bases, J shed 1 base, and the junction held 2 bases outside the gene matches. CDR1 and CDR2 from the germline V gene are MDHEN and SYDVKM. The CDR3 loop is CASRRTGNTEAFF. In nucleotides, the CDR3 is TGTGCCAGCAGGCGGACAGGGAACACTGAAGCTTTCTTT. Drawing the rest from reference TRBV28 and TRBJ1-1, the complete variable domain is DVKVTQSSRYLVKRTGEKVFLECVQDMDHENMFWYRQDPGLGLRLIYFSYDVKMKEKGDIPEGYSVSREKKERFSLILESASTNQTSMYLCASRRTGNTEAFFGQGTRLTVV.

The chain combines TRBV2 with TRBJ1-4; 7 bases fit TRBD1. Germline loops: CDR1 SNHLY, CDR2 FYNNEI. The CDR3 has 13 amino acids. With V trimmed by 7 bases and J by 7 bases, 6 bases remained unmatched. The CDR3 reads CASTRGPSEKLFF. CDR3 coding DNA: TGTGCCAGCACGAGGGGGCCGAGTGAAAAACTGTTTTTT.

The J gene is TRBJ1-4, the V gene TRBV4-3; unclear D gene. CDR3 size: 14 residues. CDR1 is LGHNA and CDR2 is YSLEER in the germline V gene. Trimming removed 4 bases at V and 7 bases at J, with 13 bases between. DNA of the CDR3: TGCGCCAGCAGCCGTCGTACTAGATCTGAAAAACTGTTTTTT. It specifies CASSRRTRSEKLFF.

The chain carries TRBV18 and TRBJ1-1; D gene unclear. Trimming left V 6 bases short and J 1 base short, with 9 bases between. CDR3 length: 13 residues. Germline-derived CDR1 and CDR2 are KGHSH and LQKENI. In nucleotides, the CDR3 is TGTGCCAGCTCCCATAAAGAGAACACTGAAGCTTTCTTT. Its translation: CASSHKENTEAFF.

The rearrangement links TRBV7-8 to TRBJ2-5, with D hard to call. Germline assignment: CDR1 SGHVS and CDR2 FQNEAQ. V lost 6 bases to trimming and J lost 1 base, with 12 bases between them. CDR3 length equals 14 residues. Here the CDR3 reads CASSPRRLQETQYF. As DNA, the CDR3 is TGTGCCAGCAGTCCCCGGAGACTCCAAGAGACCCAGTACTTC.

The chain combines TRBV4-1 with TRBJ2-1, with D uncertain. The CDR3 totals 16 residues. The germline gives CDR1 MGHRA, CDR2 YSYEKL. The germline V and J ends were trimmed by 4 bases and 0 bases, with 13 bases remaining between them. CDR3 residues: CASSPKGDRSYNEQFF. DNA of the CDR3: TGCGCCAGCAGCCCAAAGGGCGACCGCTCCTACAATGAGCAGTTCTTC.

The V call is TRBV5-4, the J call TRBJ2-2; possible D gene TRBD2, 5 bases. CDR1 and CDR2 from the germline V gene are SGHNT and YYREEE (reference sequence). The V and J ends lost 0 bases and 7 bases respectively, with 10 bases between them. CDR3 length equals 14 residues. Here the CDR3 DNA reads TGTGCCAGCAGCTTGGTCGGGAACCGCGGGGAGCTGTTTTTT. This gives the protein CASSLVGNRGELFF.

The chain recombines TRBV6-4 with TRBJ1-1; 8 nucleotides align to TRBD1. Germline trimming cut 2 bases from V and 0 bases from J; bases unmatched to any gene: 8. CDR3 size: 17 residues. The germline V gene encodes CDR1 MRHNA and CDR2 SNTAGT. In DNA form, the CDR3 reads TGTGCCAGCAGTGACCCGGGGGACAGGAGAATGAACACTGAAGCTTTCTTT. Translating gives CASSDPGDRRMNTEAFF.

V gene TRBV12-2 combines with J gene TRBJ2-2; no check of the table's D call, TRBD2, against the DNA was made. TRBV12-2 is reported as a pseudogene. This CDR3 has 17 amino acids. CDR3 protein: CASRPPLTSENTGELFF. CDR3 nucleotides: TGTGCAAGTCGCCCCCCCCTGACTAGCGAGAACACCGGGGAGCTGTTTTTT.

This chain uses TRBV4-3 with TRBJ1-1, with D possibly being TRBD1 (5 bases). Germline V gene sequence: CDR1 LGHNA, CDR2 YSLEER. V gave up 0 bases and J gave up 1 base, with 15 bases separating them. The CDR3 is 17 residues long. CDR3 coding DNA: TGCGCCAGCAGCCAAGATATAGGGGCAACTTCGAACACTGAAGCTTTCTTT. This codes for CASSQDIGATSNTEAFF.

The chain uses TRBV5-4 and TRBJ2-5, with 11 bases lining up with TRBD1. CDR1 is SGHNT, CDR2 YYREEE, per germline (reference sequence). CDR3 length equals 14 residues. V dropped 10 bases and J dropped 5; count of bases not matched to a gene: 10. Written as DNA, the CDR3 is TGTGCCGCCGGATGGGACAGGGGGGAGGAGACCCAGTACTTC. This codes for CAAGWDRGEETQYF.

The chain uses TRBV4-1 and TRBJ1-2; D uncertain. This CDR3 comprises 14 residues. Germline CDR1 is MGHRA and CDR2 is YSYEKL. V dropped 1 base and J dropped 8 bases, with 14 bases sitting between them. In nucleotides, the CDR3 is TGCGCCAGCAGCCAAGTTCCAGTCCTCCGGGGCTACACCTTC. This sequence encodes CASSQVPVLRGYTF.